This T cell receptor beta chain was observed in a study of OX40 agonist ivuxolimab in advanced cancers. Overall study: Recorded diagnoses for dose-escalation patients were hepatocellular carcinoma, melanoma, renal cell or head and neck cancer.

If patients had autoimmune disease history or systemic immunosuppression, they were excluded. TCRdb's table, derived via immunoSEQ multiplex PCR, lists solely in-frame clones and lacks some. This table holds 70,000 or so clones, roughly 90% found once. As to this clone: Its antigen is unidentified.

Germline V gene data show CDR1 as MDHEN and CDR2 as SYDVKM. V lost 8 bases to trimming and J lost 10 bases; unmatched junction nucleotides: 16. The CDR3 sequence is 15 residues long. Study findings and constraints: At 0.1 to 3.0 mg/kg and by week 6, CD4+ and CD8+ T cells in the blood had expanded clonally.

The clonotype was recovered from an adult with an advanced solid tumor such as melanoma, head and neck, liver or kidney cancer. This sequence joins TRBV28 and TRBJ2-1; 8 positions agree with TRBD1. The specimen was CD4+ or CD8+ T cells sorted from blood, collected in a trial of the OX40 agonist ivuxolimab. The CDR3 DNA reads as TGTGCCAGCTCAGATGGGACAGGACCCTTTGGAGAGCAGTTCTTC. Translating it yields CASSDGTGPFGEQFF.